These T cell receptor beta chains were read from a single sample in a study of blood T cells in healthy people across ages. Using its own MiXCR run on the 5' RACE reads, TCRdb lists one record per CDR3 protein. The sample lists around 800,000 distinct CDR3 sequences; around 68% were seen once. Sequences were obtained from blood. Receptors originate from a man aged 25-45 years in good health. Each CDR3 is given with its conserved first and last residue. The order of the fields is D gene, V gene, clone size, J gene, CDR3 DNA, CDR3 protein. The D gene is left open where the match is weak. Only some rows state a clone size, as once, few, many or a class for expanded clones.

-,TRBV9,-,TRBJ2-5,TGTGCCAGCAGCACGGGACACTTGGGGGGAGAGACCCAGTACTTC,CASSTGHLGGETQYF
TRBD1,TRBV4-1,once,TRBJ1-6,TGCGCCAGCAGACAAGATGCTAGGGACAGGGGTTATTCACCCCTCCACTTT,CASRQDARDRGYSPLHF
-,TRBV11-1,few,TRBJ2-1,TGTGCCAGCAGCTTAGTTTCGAGTGACGGGGAGCAGTTCTTC,CASSLVSSDGEQFF
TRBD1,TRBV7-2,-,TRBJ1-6,TGTGCCAGCAGCTTAAAGGCAGGGGGAAATTCACCCCTCCACTTT,CASSLKAGGNSPLHF
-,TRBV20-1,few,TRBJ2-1,TGCAGTGCTAGTCCCCGACGGGCCAATGAGCAGTTCTTC,CSASPRRANEQFF
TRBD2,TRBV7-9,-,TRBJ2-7,TGTGCCAGCAGCTCCTGGGGGGGTTACGAGCAGTACTTC,CASSSWGGYEQYF
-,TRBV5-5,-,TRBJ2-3,TGTGCCAGCAGCTTGACTGATTACCCTAGCACAGATACGCAGTATTTT,CASSLTDYPSTDTQYF
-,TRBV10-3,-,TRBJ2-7,TGTGCCATCAGTGATGGGGGGCAGTACGAGCAGTACTTC,CAISDGGQYEQYF
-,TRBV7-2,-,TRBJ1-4,TGTGCCAGCAGCTTATCCCGGGTCAGGGACACAACTAATGAAAAACTGTTTTTT,CASSLSRVRDTTNEKLFF
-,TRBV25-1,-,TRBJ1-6,TGTGCCAGCAGTGAGGCAGGACTTTCACCCCTCCACTTT,CASSEAGLSPLHF
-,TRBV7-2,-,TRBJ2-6,TGTGCCAGCAGCTTAAATCCCGGGGCCAACGTCCTGACTTTC,CASSLNPGANVLTF
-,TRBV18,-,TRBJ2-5,TGTGCCAGCTCACCAGGAAGTACTGAAGAGACCCAGTACTTC,CASSPGSTEETQYF
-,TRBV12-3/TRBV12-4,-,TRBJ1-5,TGTGCCAGCAGTTTGCAGACTAGCAATCAGCCCCAGCATTTT,CASSLQTSNQPQHF
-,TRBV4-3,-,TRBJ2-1,TGCGCCAGCAGCCAAGATCGAGTCGCGCGGGTCTACTACAACGAGCAGTTCTTC,CASSQDRVARVYYNEQFF
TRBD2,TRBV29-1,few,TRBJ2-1,TGCAGCGCTGTGACTAGCGGGGGACAGGGGTATGAGCAGTTCTTC,CSAVTSGGQGYEQFF
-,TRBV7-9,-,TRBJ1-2,TGTGCCAGCAGCCCAAGTGAACTGATCGGCTACACCTTC,CASSPSELIGYTF
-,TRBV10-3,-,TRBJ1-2,TGTGCCATCAGTGGGCAGGTTCTCGGCTACACCTTC,CAISGQVLGYTF
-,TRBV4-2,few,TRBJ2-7,TGTGCCAGCAGCCAGCGGGGCGAGGAGCAGTACTTC,CASSQRGEEQYF
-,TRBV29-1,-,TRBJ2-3,TGCAGCGTTGCTGCAGACACAGATACGCAGTATTTT,CSVAADTDTQYF
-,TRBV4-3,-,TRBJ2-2,TGCGCCAGCAGCCGACCGGGACAGGCTAGCGGCGGGGAGCTGTTTTTT,CASSRPGQASGGELFF
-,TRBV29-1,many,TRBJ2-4,TGCAGCGTTGAGGGGAGTCTGGCCAAAAACATTCAGTACTTC,CSVEGSLAKNIQYF
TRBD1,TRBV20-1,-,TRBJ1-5,TGCAGTGCTTGGAACGGGACAGGGAATCATTATAGCAATCAGCCCCAGCATTTT,CSAWNGTGNHYSNQPQHF
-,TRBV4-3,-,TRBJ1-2,TGCGCCAGCAGCCAGTTCTCGGGTTACGACGGCTACACCTTC,CASSQFSGYDGYTF
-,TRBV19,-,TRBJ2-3,TGTGCCAGTAGTACTGTCACAGATACGCAGTATTTT,CASSTVTDTQYF
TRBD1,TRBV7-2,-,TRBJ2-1,TGTGCCAGCAGCTTAGGGGACAGGGTAACTAGGGTGCAGTTCTTC,CASSLGDRVTRVQFF
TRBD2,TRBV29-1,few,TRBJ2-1,TGCAGCGTTGGACTAGCGGGGGACAATGAGCAGTTCTTC,CSVGLAGDNEQFF
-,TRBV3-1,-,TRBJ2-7,TGTGCCAGCAGCCAAGATGCAGTCTCCTACGAGCAGTACTTC,CASSQDAVSYEQYF
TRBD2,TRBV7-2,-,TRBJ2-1,TGTGCCAGCAGCCAGGGGGGGACTAGCGCTGAGCAGTTCTTC,CASSQGGTSAEQFF
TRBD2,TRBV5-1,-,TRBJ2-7,TGCGCCAGCAGTTCCGCGGGGGGTGTCTACGAGCAGTACTTC,CASSSAGGVYEQYF
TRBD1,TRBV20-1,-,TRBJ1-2,TGCAGTGCCCCGGGACAGGGGACCGCTAACTATGGCTACACCTTC,CSAPGQGTANYGYTF
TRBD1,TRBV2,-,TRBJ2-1,TGTGCCACCTCAGGGGGACATGAGCAGTTCTTC,CATSGGHEQFF
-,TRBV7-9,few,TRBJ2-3,TGTGCCAGCAGCTTGTCTCTCGGGATGGGCACAGATACGCAGTATTTT,CASSLSLGMGTDTQYF
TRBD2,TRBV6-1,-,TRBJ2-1,TGTGCCAGCAGCCGAATGGGACTAGCGGGGGTAAATGAGCAGTTCTTC,CASSRMGLAGVNEQFF
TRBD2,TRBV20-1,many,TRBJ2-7,TGCAGTGCTAGAGAGGGTAGCGGGGAAGTTGGCGAGCAGTACTTC,CSAREGSGEVGEQYF
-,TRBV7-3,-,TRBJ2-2,TGTGCCAGCAGCTTAATCCCCGACACCGGGGAGCTGTTTTTT,CASSLIPDTGELFF
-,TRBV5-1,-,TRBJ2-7,TGCGCCAGCAGCTTGGCTCTAGGTAGCAACTACGAGCAGTACTTC,CASSLALGSNYEQYF
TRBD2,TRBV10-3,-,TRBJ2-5,TGTGCCATCAACCCCGGGACTAACCAAGAGACCCAGTACTTC,CAINPGTNQETQYF
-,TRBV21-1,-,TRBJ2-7,TGTGCCAGCAGCAATTGGGAGGGGAGGTCCTACGAGCAGTACTTC,CASSNWEGRSYEQYF
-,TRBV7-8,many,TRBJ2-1,TGTGCCAGCAGCTTAGCGCTAATAATTGAGCAGTTCTTC,CASSLALIIEQFF
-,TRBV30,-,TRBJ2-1,TGTGCCTGGAGTGAGGGGGTCTCCTACAATGAGCAGTTCTTC,CAWSEGVSYNEQFF
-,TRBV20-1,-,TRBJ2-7,TGCAGTGCTAGGGATCCGGTATTCGCCTACGAGCAGTACTTC,CSARDPVFAYEQYF
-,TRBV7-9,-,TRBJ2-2,TGTGCCAGCAGCTTTGGACAGCCTTATACCGGGGAGCTGTTTTTT,CASSFGQPYTGELFF
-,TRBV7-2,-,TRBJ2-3,TGTGCCAGCAGCTTAGCCCAAATCCTCACAGATACGCAGTATTTT,CASSLAQILTDTQYF